Listed here is a single T cell receptor (beta chain). Its antigen is unidentified. Method: immunoSEQ multiplex PCR; TCRdb's copy keeps in-frame clones and lacks some. This table holds around 140,000 clones, roughly 86% found once. The data belong to a study of cytomegalovirus exposure and HLA in healthy donors. Findings and caveats of the study: Reports showed the classifier diagnosing cytomegalovirus status with high specificity and sensitivity.

This CDR3 is 13 amino acids long. Germline-derived CDR1 and CDR2 are GTSNPN and SVGIG (reference sequence). V lost 3 bases, J lost 5 bases, and 14 bases lay in between. The TCR originated in a man aged 18 to 30 in good health and CMV-seropositive. The chain links TRBV30 to TRBJ2-7; no definite D call. The source material was PBMCs. For the CDR3, the DNA is TGTGCCTGGAGGGGCGTGGGCCCCCACGAGCAGTACTTC. Translation: CAWRGVGPHEQYF.